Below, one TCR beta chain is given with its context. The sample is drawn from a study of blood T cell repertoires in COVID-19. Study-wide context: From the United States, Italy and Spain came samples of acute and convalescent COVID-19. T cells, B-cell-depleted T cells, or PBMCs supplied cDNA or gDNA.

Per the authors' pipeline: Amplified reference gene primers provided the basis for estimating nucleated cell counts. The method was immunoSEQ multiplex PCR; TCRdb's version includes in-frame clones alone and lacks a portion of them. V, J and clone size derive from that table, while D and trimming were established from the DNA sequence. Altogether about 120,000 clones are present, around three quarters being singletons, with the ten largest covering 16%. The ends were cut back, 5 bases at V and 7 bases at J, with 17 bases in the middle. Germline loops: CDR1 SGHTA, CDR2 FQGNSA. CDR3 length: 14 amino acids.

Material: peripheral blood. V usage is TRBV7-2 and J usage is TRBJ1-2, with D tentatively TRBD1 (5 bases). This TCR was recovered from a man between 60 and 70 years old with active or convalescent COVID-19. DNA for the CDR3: TGTGCCAGCAGCGTCAGGCTTGACAGCCTTGGCTACACCTTC. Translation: CASSVRLDSLGYTF.